Each of the 4 T cell receptor beta chains below was sequenced from the same sample in a study of T cell responses to AZD1222 COVID-19 vaccine. The data were produced by immunoSEQ multiplex PCR, yet TCRdb's version contains in-frame clones alone and is incomplete. The data contain roughly 130,000 clones, roughly 90% of them singletons. The input for sequencing was peripheral blood, taken on day 0 of AZD1222 vaccination. These TCRs come from an adult in good health.

The chain employs TRBV27 and TRBJ1-5; D is unresolved. Germline V gene lookup returns CDR1 MNHEY and CDR2 SMNVEV (reference sequence). The CDR3 is 18 residues long. V lost 0 bases to trimming and J lost 1 base, with 16 bases between them. The CDR3 sequence: CASSLSRTAPVSNQPQHF. Here the CDR3 DNA reads TGTGCCAGCAGTTTATCTCGTACAGCACCTGTAAGCAATCAGCCCCAGCATTTT.

This sequence joins TRBV7-9 and TRBJ1-3; possibly TRBD1 for D (5 bases). Trimming cost V 4 bases and J 0 bases, with 13 bases left between them. The CDR3 extends over 16 amino acids. Germline values: CDR1 SEHNR, CDR2 FQNEAQ (reference sequence). The CDR3 loop reads CASSSGTVSSGNTIYF. The CDR3 bases are TGTGCCAGCAGCTCTGGGACCGTAAGCTCTGGAAACACCATATATTTT.

The chain links TRBV10-2 to TRBJ1-6, with 7 bases aligning to TRBD1. V shed 7 bases and J 12 bases; nucleotides not matched to a gene: 6. There are 12 residues in the CDR3. Per germline, CDR1 WSHSY and CDR2 SAAADI. CDR3 in amino acids: CASKGGRGPLHF. The CDR3, as DNA: TGCGCCAGCAAAGGGGGCAGGGGACCCCTCCACTTT.

The chain couples TRBV7-2 to TRBJ2-1, with 13 bases matching TRBD2. V trimming: 6 bases; J trimming: 2 bases; junction bases outside the gene matches: 4. The CDR3 sequence is 16 residues long. Germline values: CDR1 SGHTA, CDR2 FQGNSA. The CDR3 DNA follows: TGTGCCAGCAGTGGACTAGCGGGAGCCACCTACAATGAGCAGTTCTTC. Protein product: CASSGLAGATYNEQFF.